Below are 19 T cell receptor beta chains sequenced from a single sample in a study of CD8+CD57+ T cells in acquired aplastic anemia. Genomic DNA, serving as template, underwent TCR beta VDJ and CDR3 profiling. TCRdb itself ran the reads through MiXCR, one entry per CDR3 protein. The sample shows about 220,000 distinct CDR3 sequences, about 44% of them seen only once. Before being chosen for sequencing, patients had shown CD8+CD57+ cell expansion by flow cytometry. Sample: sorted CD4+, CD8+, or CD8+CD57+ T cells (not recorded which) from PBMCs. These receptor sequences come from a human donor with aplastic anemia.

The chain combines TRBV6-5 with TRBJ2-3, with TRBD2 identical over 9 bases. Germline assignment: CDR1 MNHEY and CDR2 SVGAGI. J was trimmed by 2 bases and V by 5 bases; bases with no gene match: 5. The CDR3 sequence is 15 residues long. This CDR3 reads CASSIGTSLTDTQYF. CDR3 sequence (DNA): TGTGCCAGCAGTATAGGGACTAGCCTCACAGATACGCAGTATTTT.

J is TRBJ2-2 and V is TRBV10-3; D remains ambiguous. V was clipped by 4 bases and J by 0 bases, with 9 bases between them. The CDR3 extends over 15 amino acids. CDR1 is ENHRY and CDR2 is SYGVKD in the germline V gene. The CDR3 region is CAISARSANTGELFF. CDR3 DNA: TGTGCCATCAGTGCCCGTTCCGCGAACACCGGGGAGCTGTTTTTT.

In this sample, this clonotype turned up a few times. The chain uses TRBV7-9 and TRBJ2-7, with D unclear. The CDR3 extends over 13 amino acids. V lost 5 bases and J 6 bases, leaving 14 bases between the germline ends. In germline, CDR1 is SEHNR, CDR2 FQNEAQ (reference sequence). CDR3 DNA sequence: TGTGCCAGCAGCCCTTACGTTACGGTCGAGCAGTACTTC. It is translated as CASSPYVTVEQYF.

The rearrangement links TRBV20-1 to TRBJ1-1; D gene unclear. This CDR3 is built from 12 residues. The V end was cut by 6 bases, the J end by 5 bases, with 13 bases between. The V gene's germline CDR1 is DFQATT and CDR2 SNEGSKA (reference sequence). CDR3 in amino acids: CSAGWEETEAFF. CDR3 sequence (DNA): TGCAGTGCCGGGTGGGAGGAGACTGAAGCTTTCTTT.

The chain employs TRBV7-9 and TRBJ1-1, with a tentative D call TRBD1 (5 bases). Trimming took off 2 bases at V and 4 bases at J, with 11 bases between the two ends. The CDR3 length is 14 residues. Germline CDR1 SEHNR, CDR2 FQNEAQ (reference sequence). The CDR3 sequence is CASSLRGVGTEAFF. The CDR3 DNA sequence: TGTGCCAGCAGCTTACGGGGGGTGGGCACTGAAGCTTTCTTT.

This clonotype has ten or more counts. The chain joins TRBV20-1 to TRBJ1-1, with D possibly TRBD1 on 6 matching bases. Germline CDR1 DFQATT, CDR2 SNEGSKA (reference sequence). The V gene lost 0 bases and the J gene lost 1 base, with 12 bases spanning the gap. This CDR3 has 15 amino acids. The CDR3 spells CSARDYGGQNTEAFF. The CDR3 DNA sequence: TGCAGTGCTAGAGATTACGGGGGCCAGAACACTGAAGCTTTCTTT.

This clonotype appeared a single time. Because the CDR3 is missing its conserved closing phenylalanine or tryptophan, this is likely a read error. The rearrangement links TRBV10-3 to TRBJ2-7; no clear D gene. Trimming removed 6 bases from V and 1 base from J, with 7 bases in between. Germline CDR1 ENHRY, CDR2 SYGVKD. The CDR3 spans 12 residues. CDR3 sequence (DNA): TGTGCCATCAGCGAAACTTCCTACGAGCAGTACCTC. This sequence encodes CAISETSYEQYL.

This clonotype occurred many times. The CDR3 nucleotides read TGTGCCAGCAGCTTAGCGGTTGTAGCGGTGGTTGAGCAGTTCTTC. Translating it yields CASSLAVVAVVEQFF. J is TRBJ2-1 and V is TRBV7-2; a weak D match, TRBD2 (6 bases). The V and J ends lost 0 bases and 9 bases respectively, with 15 bases between them. CDR3 length: 15 residues. Germline lookup yields CDR1 SGHTA and CDR2 FQGNSA.

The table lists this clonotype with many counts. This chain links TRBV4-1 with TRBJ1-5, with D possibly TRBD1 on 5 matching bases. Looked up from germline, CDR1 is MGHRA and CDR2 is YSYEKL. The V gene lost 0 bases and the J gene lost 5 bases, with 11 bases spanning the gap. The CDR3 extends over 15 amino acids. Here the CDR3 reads CASSQEGRGHQPQHF. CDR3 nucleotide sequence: TGCGCCAGCAGCCAAGAGGGACGGGGCCATCAGCCCCAGCATTTT.

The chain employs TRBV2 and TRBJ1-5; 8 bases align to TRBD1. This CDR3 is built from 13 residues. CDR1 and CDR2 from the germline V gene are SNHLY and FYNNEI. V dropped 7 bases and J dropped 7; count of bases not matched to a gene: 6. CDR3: CASTGTGGQPQHF. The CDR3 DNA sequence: TGTGCCAGCACCGGGACAGGTGGACAGCCCCAGCATTTT.

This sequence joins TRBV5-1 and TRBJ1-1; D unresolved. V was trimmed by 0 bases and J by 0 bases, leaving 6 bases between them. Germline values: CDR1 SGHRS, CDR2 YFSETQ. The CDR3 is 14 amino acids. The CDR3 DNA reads TGCGCCAGCAGCTTGGACCCCATGAACACTGAAGCTTTCTTT. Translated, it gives CASSLDPMNTEAFF.

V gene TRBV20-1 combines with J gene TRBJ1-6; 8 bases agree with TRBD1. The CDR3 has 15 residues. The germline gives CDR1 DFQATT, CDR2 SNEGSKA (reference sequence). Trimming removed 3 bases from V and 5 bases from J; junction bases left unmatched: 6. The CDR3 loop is CSARPTGGNNSPLHF. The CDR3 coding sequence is TGCAGTGCTAGGCCAACAGGGGGTAATAATTCACCCCTCCACTTT.

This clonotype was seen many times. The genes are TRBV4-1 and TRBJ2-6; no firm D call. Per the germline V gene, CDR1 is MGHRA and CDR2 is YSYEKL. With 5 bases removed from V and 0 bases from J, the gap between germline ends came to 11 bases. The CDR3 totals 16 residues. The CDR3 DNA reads TGCGCCAGCAGCATTGGGTTCGACTCTGGGGCCAACGTCCTGACTTTC. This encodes CASSIGFDSGANVLTF.

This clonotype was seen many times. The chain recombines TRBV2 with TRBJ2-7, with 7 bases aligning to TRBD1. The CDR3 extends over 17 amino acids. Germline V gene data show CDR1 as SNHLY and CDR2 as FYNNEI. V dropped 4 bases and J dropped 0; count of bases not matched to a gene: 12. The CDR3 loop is CASSGNDNRGVSYEQYF. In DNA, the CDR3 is TGTGCCAGCAGTGGTAACGACAACAGGGGAGTCTCCTACGAGCAGTACTTC.

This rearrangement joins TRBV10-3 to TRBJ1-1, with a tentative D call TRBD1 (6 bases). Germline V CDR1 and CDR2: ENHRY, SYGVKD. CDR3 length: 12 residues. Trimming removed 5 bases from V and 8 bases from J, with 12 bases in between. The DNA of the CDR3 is TGTGCCATCAGTTACTACAGGGACGAAGCTTTCTTT. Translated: CAISYYRDEAFF.

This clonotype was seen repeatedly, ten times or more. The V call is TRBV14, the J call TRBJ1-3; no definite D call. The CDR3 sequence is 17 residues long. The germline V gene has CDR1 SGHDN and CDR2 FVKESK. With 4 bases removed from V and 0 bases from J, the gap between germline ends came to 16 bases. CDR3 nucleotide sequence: TGTGCCAGCAGCCTTCGAGGAACGGGAATCTCTGGAAACACCATATATTTT. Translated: CASSLRGTGISGNTIYF. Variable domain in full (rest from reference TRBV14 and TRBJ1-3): EAGVTQFPSHSVIEKGQTVTLRCDPISGHDNLYWYRRVMGKEIKFLLHFVKESKQDESGMPNNRFLAERTGGTYSTLKVQPAELEDSGVYFCASSLRGTGISGNTIYFGEGSWLTVV.

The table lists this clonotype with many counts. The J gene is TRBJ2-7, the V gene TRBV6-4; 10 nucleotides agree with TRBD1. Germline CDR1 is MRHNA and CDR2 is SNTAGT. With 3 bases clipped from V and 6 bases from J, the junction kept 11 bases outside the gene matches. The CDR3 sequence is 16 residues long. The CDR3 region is CASSEIAGQGRSEQYF. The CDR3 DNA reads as TGTGCCAGCAGTGAAATTGCGGGACAGGGGAGATCCGAGCAGTACTTC.

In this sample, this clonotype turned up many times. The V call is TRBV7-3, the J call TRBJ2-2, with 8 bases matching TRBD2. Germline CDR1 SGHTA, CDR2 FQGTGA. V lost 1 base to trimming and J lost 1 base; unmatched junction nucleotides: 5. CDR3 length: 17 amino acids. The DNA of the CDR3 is TGTGCCAGCAGCTTAATATTAACTAGCGGGAACACCGGGGAGCTGTTTTTT. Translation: CASSLILTSGNTGELFF.

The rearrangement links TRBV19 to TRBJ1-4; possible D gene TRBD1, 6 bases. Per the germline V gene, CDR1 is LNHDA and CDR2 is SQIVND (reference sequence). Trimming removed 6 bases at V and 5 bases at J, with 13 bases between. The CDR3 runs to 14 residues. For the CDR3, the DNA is TGTGCCAGTAGGATGGACAGTAGAAATGAAAAACTGTTTTTT. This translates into CASRMDSRNEKLFF. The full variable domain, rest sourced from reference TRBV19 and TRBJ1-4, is DGGITQSPKYLFRKEGQNVTLSCEQNLNHDAMYWYRQDPGQGLRLIYYSQIVNDFQKGDIAEGYSVSREKKESFPLTVTSAQKNPTAFYLCASRMDSRNEKLFFGSGTQLSVL.